This record covers a single TCR beta chain. Its specificity is unknown. The data derive from a study of T-cell memory formation after mild COVID-19. Overall study context: Largely donor-specific sequence clusters came from a couple of donors. General observations from the study: CD4+ contracting clones lay mainly in CM and EM, CD8+ ones in EMRA. Clones contracting day 15 to 85 were balanced CD4/CD8; later expanders leaned CD4+.

Sample barcodes and UMIs were carried by the TCR alpha and TCR beta cDNA libraries that 5'RACE generated with constant-segment primers. MiXCR, run by TCRdb on the 5' RACE reads, gives a single entry per CDR3 protein. There are approximately 250,000 distinct CDR3 sequences in the sample; over 15% occur only once, and roughly 21% lies in the top ten. The CDR3 is 13 residues long. Germline CDR1 and CDR2: SGHRS and YFSETQ. Trimming cost V 0 bases and J 1 base, with 4 bases left between them. The chain has TRBV5-1 and TRBJ1-1; D not resolved. Source material: PBMCs or a T cell subset sorted from them (not recorded which). The sequence was obtained from a young man who had mild COVID-19 (a few samples of this study predate the infection). Cell type and time point are not known. The CDR3 loop is CASSLVSNTEAFF. The CDR3 bases are TGCGCCAGCAGCTTGGTGTCGAACACTGAAGCTTTCTTT.